Listed below are T cell receptor beta chains from one sample, sequenced in a study of human T cells and chemical hapten exposure. TCRdb re-called the RACE reads with MiXCR, one entry per CDR3 protein. The profile shows around 190,000 distinct CDR3 sequences, under 25% of them singletons. Sequences were derived from whole blood, sampled in connection with sensitization to the hapten diphenylcyclopropenone (DPC). These receptors were taken from a woman between 45 and 60 years old with alopecia areata. Some clones in this sample may be carry-over from other donors' samples. Both conserved end residues are part of each CDR3. Each record gives: D gene, V gene, clone size, J gene, CDR3 DNA, CDR3 protein. The D gene is left open where the match is weak. Where a row states a size, it is once, few, many or the class of an expanded clone; other rows omit it.

d_call: NA; v_call: TRBV7-8; clone_size: once; j_call: TRBJ2-3; cdr3_nt: TGTGCCAGCAACTTAGTGCTCACAGATACGCAGTATTTT; cdr3_aa: CASNLVLTDTQYF
d_call: NA; v_call: TRBV10-3; clone_size: few; j_call: TRBJ2-7; cdr3_nt: TGTGCCATCAGTGAGTTGGCTGGCTCCTACGAGCAGTACTTC; cdr3_aa: CAISELAGSYEQYF
d_call: NA; v_call: TRBV15; clone_size: NA; j_call: TRBJ2-1; cdr3_nt: TGTGCCACCAGCCCCCGCCCCAATAGAGGGACCTACAATGAGCAGTTCTTC; cdr3_aa: CATSPRPNRGTYNEQFF
d_call: NA; v_call: TRBV29-1; clone_size: many; j_call: TRBJ1-1; cdr3_nt: TGCAGCGTTGAAGATGGGCGATACAGGGAGGGTTTTGCTCGTGAAGCTTTCTTT; cdr3_aa: CSVEDGRYREGFAREAFF
d_call: NA; v_call: TRBV21-1; clone_size: few; j_call: TRBJ1-6; cdr3_nt: TGTGCCAGCAGCACAGGACAGGGAACGAGGCGTTCACCCCTCCACTTT; cdr3_aa: CASSTGQGTRRSPLHF
d_call: NA; v_call: TRBV19; clone_size: few; j_call: TRBJ1-2; cdr3_nt: TGTGCCAGTAGTTCGGACTGGACCTATGGCTACACCTTC; cdr3_aa: CASSSDWTYGYTF
d_call: TRBD1; v_call: TRBV2; clone_size: few; j_call: TRBJ2-5; cdr3_nt: TGTGCCAGCAGGAGGAGCTTCCTACAGGGGCGGCCCCAGGAGACCCAGTACTTC; cdr3_aa: CASRRSFLQGRPQETQYF
d_call: NA; v_call: TRBV15; clone_size: NA; j_call: TRBJ2-7; cdr3_nt: TGTGCCACCAGCGCGCGTAGCCGGAACGAGCAGTACTTC; cdr3_aa: CATSARSRNEQYF
d_call: NA; v_call: TRBV29-1; clone_size: NA; j_call: TRBJ1-1; cdr3_nt: TGCAGCGTTGAATTGAGGCAGGTGAACACTGAAGCTTTCTTT; cdr3_aa: CSVELRQVNTEAFF
d_call: NA; v_call: TRBV29-1; clone_size: many; j_call: TRBJ2-1; cdr3_nt: TGCAGCGTTGAAGGGGTCGGCTACAATGAGCAGTTCTTC; cdr3_aa: CSVEGVGYNEQFF
d_call: NA; v_call: TRBV29-1; clone_size: NA; j_call: TRBJ2-2; cdr3_nt: TGCAGCGTTGAGACAGAGAACACCGGGGAGCTGTTTTTT; cdr3_aa: CSVETENTGELFF
d_call: NA; v_call: TRBV20-1; clone_size: NA; j_call: TRBJ2-3; cdr3_nt: TGCAGTGCTTCGACCTCGCGCGGGTTTGGGGCAGATACGCAGTATTTT; cdr3_aa: CSASTSRGFGADTQYF
d_call: NA; v_call: TRBV20-1; clone_size: few; j_call: TRBJ1-2; cdr3_nt: TGCAGTGCTCCAGACAGGACGCTTTGGGGCTACACCTTC; cdr3_aa: CSAPDRTLWGYTF
d_call: NA; v_call: TRBV7-2; clone_size: few; j_call: TRBJ1-5; cdr3_nt: TGTGCCAGCAGCTTAGCGGGTGCCCCCCATCAGCCCCAGCATTTT; cdr3_aa: CASSLAGAPHQPQHF
d_call: NA; v_call: TRBV7-9; clone_size: NA; j_call: TRBJ1-2; cdr3_nt: TGTGTCAGCAGCCTGGGACTGGACTATGGCTACACCTTC; cdr3_aa: CVSSLGLDYGYTF
d_call: TRBD2; v_call: TRBV6-6; clone_size: NA; j_call: TRBJ2-3; cdr3_nt: TGTGCCAGCAGTTTCTCCGGACTAGCGGGAGGGCCGGGGGATACGCAGTATTTT; cdr3_aa: CASSFSGLAGGPGDTQYF
d_call: TRBD2; v_call: TRBV11-2; clone_size: few; j_call: TRBJ2-1; cdr3_nt: TGTGCCAGCAGCGCCCGGGACTATTACAATGAGCAGTTCTTC; cdr3_aa: CASSARDYYNEQFF
d_call: NA; v_call: TRBV20-1; clone_size: NA; j_call: TRBJ2-3; cdr3_nt: TGCAGTGCTAGAACGGGGCTTGGTAGCACAGATACGCAGTATTTT; cdr3_aa: CSARTGLGSTDTQYF
d_call: NA; v_call: TRBV10-3; clone_size: few; j_call: TRBJ1-3; cdr3_nt: TGTGCCATCAGTGAGGGAGGGGGAAACACCATATATTTT; cdr3_aa: CAISEGGGNTIYF
d_call: TRBD2; v_call: TRBV12-3/TRBV12-4; clone_size: NA; j_call: TRBJ2-5; cdr3_nt: TGTGCCAGCAGTTCCTGGGGGGGGAAACAAGAGACCCAGTACTTC; cdr3_aa: CASSSWGGKQETQYF
d_call: NA; v_call: TRBV6-6; clone_size: once; j_call: TRBJ1-2; cdr3_nt: TGTGCCAGCAGTTATGGCGGGGCCGGCTATGGCTACACCTTC; cdr3_aa: CASSYGGAGYGYTF
d_call: NA; v_call: TRBV20-1; clone_size: many; j_call: TRBJ1-6; cdr3_nt: TGCAGTGGCTCCCTCCGGGTGGGGGGTTCACCCCTCCACTTT; cdr3_aa: CSGSLRVGGSPLHF
d_call: TRBD2; v_call: TRBV7-2; clone_size: few; j_call: TRBJ2-7; cdr3_nt: TGTGCCAGCAGCTTAGGGCTAGCGGGAGCCTACGAGCAGTACTTC; cdr3_aa: CASSLGLAGAYEQYF
d_call: NA; v_call: TRBV2; clone_size: NA; j_call: TRBJ2-3; cdr3_nt: TGTGCCAGCAGTGATACGAGCCCCACGGATACGCAGTATTTT; cdr3_aa: CASSDTSPTDTQYF
d_call: NA; v_call: TRBV20-1; clone_size: NA; j_call: TRBJ2-7; cdr3_nt: TGCAGTGCTAGAACGTTAAGGGGTTCCCTCTACGAGCAGTACTTC; cdr3_aa: CSARTLRGSLYEQYF
d_call: NA; v_call: TRBV20-1; clone_size: few; j_call: TRBJ1-5; cdr3_nt: TGCAGTGCTAGAGATCTCCAGGGAGGCCGGGGACAGCCCCAGCATTTT; cdr3_aa: CSARDLQGGRGQPQHF
d_call: NA; v_call: TRBV29-1; clone_size: NA; j_call: TRBJ2-7; cdr3_nt: TGCAGCGTTGGACTAGAAGGGCGCTACGAGCAGTACTTC; cdr3_aa: CSVGLEGRYEQYF
d_call: TRBD1; v_call: TRBV7-7; clone_size: NA; j_call: TRBJ1-4; cdr3_nt: TGTGCCAGCAGCTTCCCGGACAGGGGTAATGAAAAACTGTTTTTT; cdr3_aa: CASSFPDRGNEKLFF
d_call: TRBD2; v_call: TRBV2; clone_size: few; j_call: TRBJ2-1; cdr3_nt: TGTGCCACCCTGGGGGCGGGAGGCTCCTACAATGAGCAGTTCTTC; cdr3_aa: CATLGAGGSYNEQFF
d_call: TRBD2; v_call: TRBV20-1; clone_size: few; j_call: TRBJ2-7; cdr3_nt: TGCAGTGCTAGAGGGGAGGGACTAGGATCCTACGAGCAGTACTTC; cdr3_aa: CSARGEGLGSYEQYF
d_call: TRBD2; v_call: TRBV9; clone_size: few; j_call: TRBJ2-1; cdr3_nt: TGTGCCAGCAGGACTAGCGGGACCCATGAGCAGTTCTTC; cdr3_aa: CASRTSGTHEQFF
d_call: NA; v_call: TRBV4-1; clone_size: few; j_call: TRBJ1-2; cdr3_nt: TGCGCCAGCAGCCAAGTGGCCAGACGATATGGCTACACCTTC; cdr3_aa: CASSQVARRYGYTF
d_call: NA; v_call: TRBV20-1; clone_size: few; j_call: TRBJ2-7; cdr3_nt: TGCAGTGCTAGACCCAACCCGGGCGAGCAGTACTTC; cdr3_aa: CSARPNPGEQYF
d_call: TRBD1; v_call: TRBV5-1; clone_size: few; j_call: TRBJ1-5; cdr3_nt: TGCGCCAGCAGCTTGGCAGGGGGTGAAGGCAATCAGCCCCAGCATTTT; cdr3_aa: CASSLAGGEGNQPQHF
d_call: NA; v_call: TRBV20-1; clone_size: NA; j_call: TRBJ1-5; cdr3_nt: TGCAGTGCTAGCAGGACAGATTATAGCAATCAGCCCCAGCATTTT; cdr3_aa: CSASRTDYSNQPQHF
d_call: NA; v_call: TRBV29-1; clone_size: NA; j_call: TRBJ1-1; cdr3_nt: TGCAGCGTTTCCAGGGAAACTGAAGCTTTCTTT; cdr3_aa: CSVSRETEAFF
d_call: TRBD1; v_call: TRBV7-2; clone_size: NA; j_call: TRBJ2-7; cdr3_nt: TGTGCCAGCAGCTACGGACAGGGGGGCTCCTACGAGCAGTACTTC; cdr3_aa: CASSYGQGGSYEQYF
d_call: TRBD1; v_call: TRBV29-1; clone_size: NA; j_call: TRBJ2-1; cdr3_nt: TGCAGCGTACCCAGAACACAGGGGGATCGGCAGTTCTTC; cdr3_aa: CSVPRTQGDRQFF
d_call: TRBD1; v_call: TRBV12-3/TRBV12-4; clone_size: few; j_call: TRBJ1-2; cdr3_nt: TGTGCCAGCAGTTTGCGACAGGGGGCCAACTATGGCTACACCTTC; cdr3_aa: CASSLRQGANYGYTF
d_call: NA; v_call: TRBV29-1; clone_size: few; j_call: TRBJ1-1; cdr3_nt: TGCAGCTCCGAAAAAGGGACGGCGAACACTGAAGCTTTCTTT; cdr3_aa: CSSEKGTANTEAFF
d_call: TRBD1; v_call: TRBV28; clone_size: NA; j_call: TRBJ2-4; cdr3_nt: TGTGCCAGCAGCCCCCCCCACAGGGGGGAAAACATTCAGTACTTC; cdr3_aa: CASSPPHRGENIQYF